The 10 T cell receptor beta chains below come from one sample, sequenced in a study of naive and memory T cell subsets. Both TRBC1 and TRBC2 were covered by a beta constant-region primer of two equimolar oligonucleotides. A single record per CDR3 protein comes from TCRdb applying MiXCR to the UMI-ligation and nested PCR reads. The sample yields 130,000 to 150,000 distinct CDR3 sequences, about 15% seen once. Sequenced input: naive CD4+ T cells from blood. These receptors originate from a human donor in good health.

This clonotype was detected only a few times. The chain joins TRBV5-1 to TRBJ2-5, with no clear D. Trimming took 0 bases from V and 1 from J, leaving 4 bases between them. Germline V gives CDR1 SGHRS, CDR2 YFSETQ. The CDR3 is made up of 13 amino acids. CDR3 sequence reads: CASSLATQETQYF. CDR3 coding DNA: TGCGCCAGCAGCTTGGCCACCCAAGAGACCCAGTACTTC.

The CDR3, as DNA: TGCAGTGCTACCCCGCCAGGGCGGTTCGAGCAGTACTTC. It yields the protein CSATPPGRFEQYF. V usage is TRBV20-1 and J usage is TRBJ2-7; maybe TRBD1 (5 bases). The CDR3 is made up of 13 amino acids. Trimming cost V 4 bases and J 6 bases, with 16 bases left between them. Germline-derived CDR1 and CDR2 are DFQATT and SNEGSKA (reference sequence).

The chain recombines TRBV7-9 with TRBJ2-3; tentatively, D is TRBD1 or TRBD2 (5 bases each). Per the germline V gene, CDR1 is SEHNR and CDR2 is FQNEAQ (reference sequence). The CDR3 spans 19 residues. The V gene lost 5 bases and the J gene lost 2 bases, with 26 bases spanning the gap. CDR3 DNA: TGTGCCAGCAGCCGCATTCGGGGCGGGCCTACCGGGCCCACAGATACGCAGTATTTT. Protein product: CASSRIRGGPTGPTDTQYF.

This sequence joins TRBV10-2 and TRBJ1-3; D unclear. Germline CDR1 reads WSHSY; CDR2 reads SAAADI. Trimming cost V 2 bases and J 0 bases, with 5 bases left between them. The CDR3 runs to 14 residues. CDR3 coding DNA: TGCGCCAGCAGTGAGGCGAGCTCTGGAAACACCATATATTTT. Its translation: CASSEASSGNTIYF.

The J gene is TRBJ1-1, the V gene TRBV18; D call uncertain. This CDR3 spans 14 amino acids. Germline CDR1 KGHSH, CDR2 LQKENI. V was pared by 2 bases and J by 5 bases, with 12 bases between. For the CDR3, the DNA is TGTGCCAGCTCACCAAGGGAAAGAGCGACTGAAGCTTTCTTT. Translating it yields CASSPRERATEAFF.

This clonotype was seen a handful of times. The chain recombines TRBV6-2 or TRBV6-3 with TRBJ2-7; D unclear. Germline assignment: CDR1 MNHEY and CDR2 SVGEGT. The CDR3 runs 11 residues. Deletions cut 6 bases from V and 13 bases from J, with 16 bases between. DNA of the CDR3: TGTGCCAGCAGCCACGACGGCCGCGTCTACTTC. It yields the protein CASSHDGRVYF.

This rearrangement joins TRBV28 to TRBJ1-2, with a tentative D call TRBD1 (6 bases). The CDR3 extends over 13 amino acids. Trimming removed 6 bases from V and 7 bases from J, with 15 bases in between. The germline V gene has CDR1 MDHEN and CDR2 SYDVKM. The CDR3, as DNA: TGTGCCAGCAGCGGAGGGGGGCACAGTGGCTACACCTTC. It yields the protein CASSGGGHSGYTF.

This chain links TRBV2 with TRBJ2-7, with a weak D call TRBD2 (6 bases). CDR1 and CDR2 from the germline V gene are SNHLY and FYNNEI. CDR3 length: 14 residues. V shed 6 bases and J shed 0 bases, with 12 bases lying between them. CDR3 loop: CASRMRGTSYEQYF. As DNA, the CDR3 is TGTGCCAGCAGGATGCGGGGTACCTCCTACGAGCAGTACTTC.

This clonotype was observed a handful of times. This chain joins TRBV5-4 and TRBJ1-6; the D gene is possibly TRBD1 (5 bases). Germline CDR1 SGHNT, CDR2 YYREEE (reference sequence). The CDR3 runs 15 residues. Between the trimmed V and J ends, which lost 4 bases and 7 bases, there was a span of 15 bases. As DNA, the CDR3 is TGTGCCAGCAGCACCGGGGACCCGGGCAATTCACCCCTCCACTTT. This translates into CASSTGDPGNSPLHF.

The rearrangement uses TRBV25-1 and TRBJ2-2, with 8 nucleotides matching TRBD1. V shed 6 bases, J shed 1 base, and the junction held 1 base outside the gene matches. Per the germline V gene, CDR1 is MGHDK and CDR2 is SYGVNS. CDR3 length equals 14 residues. CDR3 nucleotides: TGTGCCAGCAGAGGACAGGGGAACACCGGGGAGCTGTTTTTT. Translation: CASRGQGNTGELFF. Looking up the rest from reference TRBV25-1 and TRBJ2-2 gives the full variable domain: EADIYQTPRYLVIGTGKKITLECSQTMGHDKMYWYQQDPGMELHLIHYSYGVNSTEKGDLSSESTVSRIRTEHFPLTLESARPSHTSQYLCASRGQGNTGELFFGEGSRLTVL.